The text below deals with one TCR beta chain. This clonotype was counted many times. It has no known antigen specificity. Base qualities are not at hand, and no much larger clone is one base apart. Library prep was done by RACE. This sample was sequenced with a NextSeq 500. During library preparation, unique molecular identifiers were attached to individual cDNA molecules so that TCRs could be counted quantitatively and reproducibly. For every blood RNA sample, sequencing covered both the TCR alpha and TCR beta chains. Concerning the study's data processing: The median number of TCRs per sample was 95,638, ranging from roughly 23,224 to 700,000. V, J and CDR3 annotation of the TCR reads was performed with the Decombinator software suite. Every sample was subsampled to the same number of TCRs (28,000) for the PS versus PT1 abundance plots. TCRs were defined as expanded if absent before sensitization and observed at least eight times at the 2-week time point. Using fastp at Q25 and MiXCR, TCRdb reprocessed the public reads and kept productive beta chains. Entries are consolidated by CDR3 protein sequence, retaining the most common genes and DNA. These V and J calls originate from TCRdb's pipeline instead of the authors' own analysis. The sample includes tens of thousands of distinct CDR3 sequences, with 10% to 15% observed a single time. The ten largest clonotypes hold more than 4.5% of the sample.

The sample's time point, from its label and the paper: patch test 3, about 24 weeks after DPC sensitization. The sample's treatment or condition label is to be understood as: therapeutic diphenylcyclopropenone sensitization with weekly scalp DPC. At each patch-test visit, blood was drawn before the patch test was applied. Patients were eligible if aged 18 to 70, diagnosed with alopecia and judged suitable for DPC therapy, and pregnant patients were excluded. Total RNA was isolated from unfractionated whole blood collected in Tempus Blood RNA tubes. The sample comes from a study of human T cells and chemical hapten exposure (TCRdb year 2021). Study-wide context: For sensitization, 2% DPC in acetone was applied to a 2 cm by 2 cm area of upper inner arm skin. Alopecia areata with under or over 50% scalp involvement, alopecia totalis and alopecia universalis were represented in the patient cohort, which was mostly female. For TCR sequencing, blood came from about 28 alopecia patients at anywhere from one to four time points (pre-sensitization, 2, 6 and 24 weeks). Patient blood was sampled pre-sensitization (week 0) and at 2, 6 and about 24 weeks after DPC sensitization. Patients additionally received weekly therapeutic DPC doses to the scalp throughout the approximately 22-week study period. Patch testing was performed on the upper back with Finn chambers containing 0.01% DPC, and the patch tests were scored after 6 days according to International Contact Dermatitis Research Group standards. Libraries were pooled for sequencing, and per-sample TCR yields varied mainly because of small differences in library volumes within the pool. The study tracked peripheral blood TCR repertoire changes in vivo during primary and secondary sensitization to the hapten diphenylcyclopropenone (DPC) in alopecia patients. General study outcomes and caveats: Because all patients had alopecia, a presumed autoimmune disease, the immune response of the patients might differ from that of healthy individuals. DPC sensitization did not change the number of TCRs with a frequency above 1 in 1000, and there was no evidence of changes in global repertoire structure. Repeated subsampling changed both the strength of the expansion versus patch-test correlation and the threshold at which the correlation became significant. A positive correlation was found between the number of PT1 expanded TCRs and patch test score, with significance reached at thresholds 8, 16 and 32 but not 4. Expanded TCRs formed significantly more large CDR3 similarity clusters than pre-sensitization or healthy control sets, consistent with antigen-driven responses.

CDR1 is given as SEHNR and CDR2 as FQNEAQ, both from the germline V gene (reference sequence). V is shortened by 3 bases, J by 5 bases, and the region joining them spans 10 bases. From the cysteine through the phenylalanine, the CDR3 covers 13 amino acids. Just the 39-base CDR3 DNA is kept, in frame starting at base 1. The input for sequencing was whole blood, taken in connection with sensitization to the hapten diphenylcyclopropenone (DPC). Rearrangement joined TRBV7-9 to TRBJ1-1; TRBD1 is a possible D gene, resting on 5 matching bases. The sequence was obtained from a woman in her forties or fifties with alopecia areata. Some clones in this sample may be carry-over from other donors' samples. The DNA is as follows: TGTGCCAGCAGCTTGGAAAGGGGTACTGAAGCTTTCTTT. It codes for CASSLERGTEAFF. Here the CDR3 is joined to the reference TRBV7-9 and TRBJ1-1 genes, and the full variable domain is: DTGVSQNPRHKITKRGQNVTFRCDPISEHNRLYWYRQTLGQGPEFLTYFQNEAQLEKSRLLSDRFSAERPKGSFSTLEIQRTEQGDSAMYLCASSLERGTEAFFGQGTRLTVV.